This T cell receptor (beta chain) derives from a study of OX40 agonist ivuxolimab in advanced cancers. Across the study: Prior therapy, whether anti-PD-1, anti-PD-L1 or anti-CTLA-4, was allowed, and approximately 40% had some. Broader study findings: The work left the antigen specificity of expanded peripheral T cells undetermined.

The data were produced by immunoSEQ multiplex PCR, yet TCRdb's version contains in-frame clones alone and is incomplete. The sample carries about 8,900 clones, 65% to 80% recorded once. Points on this clone: Its target is not known.

CDR1 is MDHEN and CDR2 is SYDVKM in the germline V gene. The CDR3 loop spans 15 amino acids. The V segment lost 5 bases and the J segment 5 bases; nucleotides outside the gene matches: 9. The rearrangement uses TRBV28 and TRBJ1-2; 9 positions agree with TRBD1. The receptor was isolated from an adult with an advanced solid tumor such as melanoma, head and neck, liver or kidney cancer. The sample consisted of CD4+ or CD8+ T cells sorted from blood, taken in a trial of the OX40 agonist ivuxolimab. The CDR3 here is CASSPPGQGMYGYTF. DNA for the CDR3: TGTGCCAGCAGTCCGCCTGGACAGGGGATGTATGGCTACACCTTC.